This TCR beta chain was recovered during a study of post-analysis software for immune sequencing data. Notes on this clonotype: Its antigen is still unknown.

The trim removed 6 bases at V and 3 bases at J, leaving 2 bases unmatched. CDR3 length: 14 amino acids. Germline V gives CDR1 MNHNY, CDR2 SVGAGI (reference sequence). Study-level findings and limits: Controls had lower frequencies than patients of 4 or 5 TRBV segments, which included TRBV5-6, TRBV5-1 and TRBV20-1. When compared against controls, multiple sclerosis patients showed significantly lower normalized Chao1 diversity.

Every TCR beta cDNA library bore unique molecular identifiers. TCRdb reprocessed the PCR reads via MiXCR and lists one record per CDR3 protein. The sample comprises roughly 580,000 distinct CDR3 sequences, roughly 45% of which are singletons, and roughly 1.8% rests with the top ten. V is TRBV6-6 and J is TRBJ1-6; 7 positions match TRBD1. The receptor was isolated from a girl aged 5 to 17 with multiple sclerosis. The sample comprised blood. The CDR3 loop reads CASRPGGYNSPLHF. The CDR3 nucleotides read TGTGCCAGCAGACCAGGGGGCTATAATTCACCCCTCCACTTT.